The T cell receptor (beta chain) described here comes from a study of cytomegalovirus exposure and HLA in healthy donors. Study results and limitations: Most TCR sequences showed up rarely, but some public TCRs showed up in many donors. The study recorded about 160 TCR beta chains that were cytomegalovirus-associated. In a later analysis, first-cohort TCR clusters were found to tend to co-occur in the roughly 120 validation repertoires.

As concerns this clone: Its antigen is undetermined.

Per germline, CDR1 SNHLY and CDR2 FYNNEI. V lost 6 bases and J lost 4; bases outside the gene matches: 6. The CDR3 covers 14 residues. The data were produced by immunoSEQ multiplex PCR, yet TCRdb's version contains in-frame clones alone and is incomplete. This table has some 240,000 clones, approximately 87% appearing once. The chain combines TRBV2 with TRBJ1-5, with 7 nucleotides matching TRBD1. Sequencing input: PBMCs. The source of this sequence is a woman aged 18-29 years in good health and CMV-seronegative. The CDR3 spells CASSLGQTNQPQHF. The CDR3 DNA follows: TGTGCCAGCAGCCTGGGACAGACAAATCAGCCCCAGCATTTT. The whole variable domain, filled in from reference TRBV2 and TRBJ1-5, reads EPEVTQTPSHQVTQMGQEVILRCVPISNHLYFYWYRQILGQKVEFLVSFYNNEISEKSEIFDDQFSVERPDGSNFTLKIRSTKLEDSAMYFCASSLGQTNQPQHFGDGTRLSIL.